This TCR beta chain was sequenced during a study of T cell clonotyping in hematopoietic cell transplantation. Across the whole study: Cytoreduction preceded collection of pretransplant recipient samples. Study results and caveats: No sorting was done, leaving CD4 and CD8 contributions mixed. Recipient TCR diversity dropped after transplant; expanded clonotypes rose from day 30 to 180.

Documented time point: recipient sample about 28 days before transplant, after cytoreduction. With regard to this clone: Its antigen is undetermined.

The repertoire was sequenced with immunoSEQ multiplex PCR; TCRdb's copy has only in-frame clones and lacks some. In the table there are around 1,800 clones, approximately 95% of which are singletons. This CDR3 spans 12 amino acids. Between the trimmed V and J ends, which lost 3 bases and 3 bases, there was a span of 6 bases. Per the germline V gene, CDR1 is SGHTA and CDR2 is FQGNSA. V is TRBV7-2 and J is TRBJ2-7, with unresolved D. The sequence came from a woman in her forties or fifties with acute myeloid leukemia. Some clones in this sample may be carry-over from other donors' samples. The sample was peripheral blood mononuclear cells, taken before stem cell transplant. CDR3 sequence reads: CASSLADYEQYF. The CDR3 coding sequence is TGTGCCAGCAGCTTGGCGGACTACGAGCAGTACTTC.